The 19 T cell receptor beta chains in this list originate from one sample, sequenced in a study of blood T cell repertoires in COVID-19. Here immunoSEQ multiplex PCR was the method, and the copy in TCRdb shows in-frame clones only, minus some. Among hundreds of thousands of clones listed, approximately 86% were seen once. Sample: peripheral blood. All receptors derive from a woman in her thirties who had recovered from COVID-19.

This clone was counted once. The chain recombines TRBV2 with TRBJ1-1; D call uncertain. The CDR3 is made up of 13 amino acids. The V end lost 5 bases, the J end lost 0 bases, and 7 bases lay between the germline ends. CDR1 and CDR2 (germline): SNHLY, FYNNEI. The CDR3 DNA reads TGTGCCAGCAGTCCAGAACTGAACACTGAAGCTTTCTTT. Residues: CASSPELNTEAFF.

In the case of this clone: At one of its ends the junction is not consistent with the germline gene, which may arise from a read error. CDR3: CSASPRQWIF. CDR3 bases: TGCAGTGCTAGCCCCCGACAGTGGATCTTT. This chain joins TRBV20-1 and TRBJ1-1; weak D call: TRBD1 (5 bases). CDR3 length: 10 residues. CDR1 is DFQATT and CDR2 is SNEGSKA in the germline V gene (reference sequence).

In nucleotides, the CDR3 is TGTGCCAGCAGCCTTGCGACAGGGCGAAATTCACCCCTCCACTTT. Residues: CASSLATGRNSPLHF. This chain joins TRBV7-9 and TRBJ1-6, with 7 nucleotides matching TRBD1. The V and J ends lost 5 bases and 7 bases, in that order; junction bases with no gene match: 8. CDR1 and CDR2 from the germline V gene are SEHNR and FQNEAQ (reference sequence). The CDR3 has 15 residues.

DNA for the CDR3: TGTGCCACCAGTGATTTGAACAACCAAGAGACCCAGTACTTC. It specifies CATSDLNNQETQYF. This chain links TRBV24-1 with TRBJ2-5; no clear D gene. The CDR3 has 14 amino acids. The V gene's germline CDR1 is KGHDR and CDR2 SFDVKD. Trimming took 0 bases from V and 0 from J, leaving 4 bases between them.

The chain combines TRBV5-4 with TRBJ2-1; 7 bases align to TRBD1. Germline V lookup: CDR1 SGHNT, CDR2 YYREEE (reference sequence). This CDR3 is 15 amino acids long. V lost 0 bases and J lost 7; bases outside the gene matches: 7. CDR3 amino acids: CASSLARTGLNEQFF. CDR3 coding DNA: TGTGCCAGCAGCTTGGCTCGGACAGGTCTGAATGAGCAGTTCTTC.

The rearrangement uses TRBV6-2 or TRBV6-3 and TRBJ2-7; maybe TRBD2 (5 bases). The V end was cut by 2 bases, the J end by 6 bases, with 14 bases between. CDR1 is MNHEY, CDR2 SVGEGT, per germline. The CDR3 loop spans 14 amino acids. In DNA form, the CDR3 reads TGTGCCAGCAGTTACAGTCGTAGCGTCGGCGAGCAGTACTTC. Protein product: CASSYSRSVGEQYF.

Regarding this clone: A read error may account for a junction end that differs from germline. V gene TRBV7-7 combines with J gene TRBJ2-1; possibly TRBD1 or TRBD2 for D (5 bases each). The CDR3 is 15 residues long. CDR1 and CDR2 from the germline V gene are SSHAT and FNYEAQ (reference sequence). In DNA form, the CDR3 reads TGTGCTAGCAGCTTAGCGAGGACACCGAACGCTGAGCAGTTCTTC. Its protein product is CASSLARTPNAEQFF.

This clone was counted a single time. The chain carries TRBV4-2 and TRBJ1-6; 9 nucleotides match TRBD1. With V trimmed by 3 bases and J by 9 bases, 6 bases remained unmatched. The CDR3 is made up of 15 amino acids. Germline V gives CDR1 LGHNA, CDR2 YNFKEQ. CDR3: CASSHRTGEISPLHF. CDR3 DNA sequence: TGTGCCAGCAGCCATCGGACAGGGGAAATTTCACCCCTCCACTTT.

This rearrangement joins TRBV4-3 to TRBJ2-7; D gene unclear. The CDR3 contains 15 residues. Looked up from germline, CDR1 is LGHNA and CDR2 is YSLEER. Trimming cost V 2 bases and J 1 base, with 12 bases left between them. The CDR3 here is CASSQNLVPSYEQYF. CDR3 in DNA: TGCGCCAGCAGCCAAAATTTAGTTCCGTCCTACGAGCAGTACTTC.

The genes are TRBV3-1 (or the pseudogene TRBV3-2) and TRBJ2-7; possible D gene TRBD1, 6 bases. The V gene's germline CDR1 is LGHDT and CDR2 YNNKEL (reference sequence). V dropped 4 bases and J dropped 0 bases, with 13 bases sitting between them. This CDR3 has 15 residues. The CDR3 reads CASSPRQDTSYEQYF. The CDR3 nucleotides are TGTGCCAGCAGCCCCCGACAGGATACCTCCTACGAGCAGTACTTC.

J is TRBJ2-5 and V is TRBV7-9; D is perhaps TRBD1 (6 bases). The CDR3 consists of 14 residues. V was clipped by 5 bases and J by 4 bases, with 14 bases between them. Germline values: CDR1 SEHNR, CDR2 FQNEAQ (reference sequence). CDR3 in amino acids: CASSRTTGSETQYF. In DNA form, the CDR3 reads TGTGCCAGCAGCAGGACCACAGGGTCAGAGACCCAGTACTTC.

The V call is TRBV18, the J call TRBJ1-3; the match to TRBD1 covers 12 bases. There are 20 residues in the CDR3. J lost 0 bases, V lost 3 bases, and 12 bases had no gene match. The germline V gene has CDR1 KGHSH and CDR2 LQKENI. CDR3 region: CASSPNLAGTGGSSGNTIYF. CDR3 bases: TGTGCCAGCTCACCTAACCTAGCCGGGACAGGGGGCTCCTCTGGAAACACCATATATTTT.

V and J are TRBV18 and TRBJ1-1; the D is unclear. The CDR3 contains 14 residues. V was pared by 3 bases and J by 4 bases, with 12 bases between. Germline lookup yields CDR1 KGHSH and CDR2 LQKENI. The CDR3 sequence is CASSPAREGTEAFF. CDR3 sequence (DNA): TGTGCCAGCTCACCGGCGAGAGAGGGCACTGAAGCTTTCTTT.

DNA of the CDR3: TGTGCCAGCAGCTTGAGGGAGGGATCCTACAATGAGCAGTTCTTC. Translating gives CASSLREGSYNEQFF. V and J are TRBV7-9 and TRBJ2-1, with 7 bases matching TRBD2. The CDR3 contains 15 residues. CDR1 is SEHNR and CDR2 is FQNEAQ in the germline V gene (reference sequence). With 3 bases clipped from V and 1 base from J, the junction kept 3 bases outside the gene matches.

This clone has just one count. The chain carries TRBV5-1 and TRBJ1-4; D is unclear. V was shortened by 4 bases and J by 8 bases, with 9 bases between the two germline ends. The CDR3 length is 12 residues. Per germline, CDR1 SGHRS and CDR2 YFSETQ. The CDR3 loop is CASSGRREKLFF. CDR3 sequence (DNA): TGCGCCAGCAGCGGACGGAGGGAAAAACTGTTTTTT.

The DNA of the CDR3 is TGTGCCAATTCCCCGGGTCGGAATCAGCCCCAGCATTTT. Protein sequence: CANSPGRNQPQHF. The V and J genes are TRBV10-3 and TRBJ1-5; D remains ambiguous. Trimming took 10 bases from V and 4 from J, leaving 14 bases between them. CDR1 is ENHRY, CDR2 SYGVKD, per germline. The CDR3 runs to 13 residues.

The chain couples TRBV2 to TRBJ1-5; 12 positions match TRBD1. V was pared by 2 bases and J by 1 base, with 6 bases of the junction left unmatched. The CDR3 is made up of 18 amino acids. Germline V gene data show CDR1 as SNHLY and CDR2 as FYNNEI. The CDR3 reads CASSELGQGAGSNQPQHF. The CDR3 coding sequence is TGTGCCAGCAGTGAATTGGGACAGGGGGCGGGGAGCAATCAGCCCCAGCATTTT.

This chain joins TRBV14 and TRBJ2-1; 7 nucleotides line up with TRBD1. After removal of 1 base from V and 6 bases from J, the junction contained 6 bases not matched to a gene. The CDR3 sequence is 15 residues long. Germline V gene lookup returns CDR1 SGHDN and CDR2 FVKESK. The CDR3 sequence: CASSQATGAANEQFF. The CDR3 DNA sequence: TGTGCCAGCAGCCAAGCCACAGGGGCGGCCAATGAGCAGTTCTTC.

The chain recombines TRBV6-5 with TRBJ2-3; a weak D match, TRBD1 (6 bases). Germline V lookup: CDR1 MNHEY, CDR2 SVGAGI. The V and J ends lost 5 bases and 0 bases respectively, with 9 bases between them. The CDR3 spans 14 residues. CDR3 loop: CASSRTDSTDTQYF. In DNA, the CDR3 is TGTGCCAGCAGTCGGACAGATAGCACAGATACGCAGTATTTT.